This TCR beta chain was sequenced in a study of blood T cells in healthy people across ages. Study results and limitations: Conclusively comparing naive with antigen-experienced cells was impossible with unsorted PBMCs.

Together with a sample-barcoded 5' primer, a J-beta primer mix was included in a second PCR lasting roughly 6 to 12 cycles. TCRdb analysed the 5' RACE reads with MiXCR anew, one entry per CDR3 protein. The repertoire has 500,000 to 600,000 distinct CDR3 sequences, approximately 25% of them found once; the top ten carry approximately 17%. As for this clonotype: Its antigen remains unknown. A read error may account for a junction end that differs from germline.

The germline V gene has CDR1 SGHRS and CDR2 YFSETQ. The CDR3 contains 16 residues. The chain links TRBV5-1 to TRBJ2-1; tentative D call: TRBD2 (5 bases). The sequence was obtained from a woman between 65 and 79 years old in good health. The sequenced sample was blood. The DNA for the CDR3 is TGCGCCAGCAGCCTGGATTTAGCTAGCTCCTACAATGAGCGGTTCTTC. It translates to CASSLDLASSYNERFF.